Below are 30 T cell receptor beta chains sequenced from a single sample in a study of blood T cell repertoires in COVID-19. The data were produced by immunoSEQ multiplex PCR, yet TCRdb's version contains in-frame clones alone and is incomplete. In the table there are around 68,000 clones, nearly 90% of which are singletons. Specimen: peripheral blood. These TCRs come from a man aged 45-65 years with active COVID-19.

This clone has only one observation. This chain joins TRBV19 and TRBJ2-2; TRBD1 matches 9 bases. Trimming at V came to 6 bases and at J to 5 bases, leaving 10 bases not matched to a gene. CDR3 length equals 16 residues. Germline CDR1 reads LNHDA; CDR2 reads SQIVND (reference sequence). The CDR3 reads CASSTYRGRGTGELFF. CDR3 nucleotide sequence: TGTGCCAGTAGCACATACAGGGGGCGGGGGACCGGGGAGCTGTTTTTT.

The chain links TRBV3-1 (or the pseudogene TRBV3-2) to TRBJ1-3; 7 bases are a match to TRBD1. CDR1 is LGHDT and CDR2 is YNNKEL in the germline V gene (reference sequence). The CDR3 has 15 amino acids. The V segment lost 3 bases and the J segment 0 bases; nucleotides outside the gene matches: 2. The CDR3 nucleotides read TGTGCCAGCAGCCATGGACAGGCCTCTGGAAACACCATATATTTT. It is translated as CASSHGQASGNTIYF.

The chain has TRBV29-1 and TRBJ1-1; D is ambiguous. The CDR3 extends over 15 amino acids. Germline V CDR1 and CDR2: SQVTM, ANQGSEA. Trimming took 3 bases from V and 0 from J, leaving 14 bases between them. CDR3 bases: TGCAGCGTTGATTTCTTCGGTAAAATGAACACTGAAGCTTTCTTT. Its protein is CSVDFFGKMNTEAFF.

This chain links TRBV5-4 with TRBJ1-4; 8 nucleotides agree with TRBD1. V lost 3 bases, J lost 3 bases, and 1 base stayed unmatched. Germline-derived CDR1 and CDR2 are SGHNT and YYREEE (reference sequence). The CDR3 is made up of 14 amino acids. CDR3 protein: CASSSGQANEKLFF. The CDR3 DNA reads TGTGCCAGCAGCTCGGGACAGGCTAATGAAAAACTGTTTTTT.

The chain uses TRBV5-4 and TRBJ2-5; TRBD2 is a possible D gene (5 bases). V was trimmed by 2 bases and J by 5 bases, leaving 16 bases between them. The CDR3 runs to 15 residues. Germline V gene sequence: CDR1 SGHNT, CDR2 YYREEE (reference sequence). The CDR3, as DNA: TGTGCCAGCAGCTTCTATTTGGCGCCGGGGGAGACCCAGTACTTC. Translating it yields CASSFYLAPGETQYF.

The chain recombines TRBV14 with TRBJ2-2; 11 positions agree with TRBD1. This CDR3 comprises 17 residues. V was clipped by 1 base and J by 4 bases; unmatched bases: 5. Germline lookup yields CDR1 SGHDN and CDR2 FVKESK. CDR3 region: CASSQVLGTGGTGELFF. CDR3 coding DNA: TGTGCCAGCAGCCAAGTTTTGGGGACAGGGGGCACCGGGGAGCTGTTTTTT.

The chain joins TRBV5-4 to TRBJ2-5, with TRBD2 matching over 8 bases. The CDR3 is made up of 14 amino acids. The V segment lost 2 bases and the J segment 7 bases; nucleotides outside the gene matches: 7. The germline V gene has CDR1 SGHNT and CDR2 YYREEE (reference sequence). The CDR3 nucleotides are TGTGCCAGCAGCTTTGACGGGGGGGCCGGGACCCAGTACTTC. As protein: CASSFDGGAGTQYF.

The rearrangement links TRBV29-1 to TRBJ1-2; 7 bases fit TRBD1. The CDR3 is 14 amino acids. V lost 7 bases and J lost 0; bases outside the gene matches: 8. Germline V gives CDR1 SQVTM, CDR2 ANQGSEA. The CDR3 nucleotides read TGCAGCGCTCACGGACAGGCCTCTAACTATGGCTACACCTTC. This codes for CSAHGQASNYGYTF.

The rearrangement joins TRBV6-5 to TRBJ1-3; 12 nucleotides line up with TRBD1. This CDR3 spans 14 amino acids. Trimming at V came to 10 bases and at J to 8 bases, leaving 9 bases not matched to a gene. Per germline, CDR1 MNHEY and CDR2 SVGAGI. DNA for the CDR3: TGTGCCACCAAACCGGGACAGGGGGCAGACACCATATATTTT. Its protein product is CATKPGQGADTIYF.

V usage is TRBV7-9 and J usage is TRBJ2-7; a weak D match, TRBD1 (5 bases). Germline-derived CDR1 and CDR2 are SEHNR and FQNEAQ (reference sequence). CDR3 length equals 14 residues. V lost 5 bases to trimming and J lost 2 bases, with 13 bases between them. The CDR3, as DNA: TGTGCCAGCAGCCTGACAGACTCAACCTACGAGCAGTACTTC. Amino acid sequence: CASSLTDSTYEQYF.

This clone was recorded only once. This rearrangement joins TRBV7-2 to TRBJ2-1; TRBD2 matches at 11 bases. The CDR3 spans 15 residues. The germline V gene encodes CDR1 SGHTA and CDR2 FQGNSA. The junction had 4 bases not matched to a gene; V was cut back by 5 bases and J by 4 bases. The CDR3 region is CASSQRTSGYNEQFF. The CDR3 bases are TGTGCCAGCAGCCAAAGGACTAGCGGGTACAATGAGCAGTTCTTC.

The chain is built from TRBV6-1 and TRBJ1-2; 8 nucleotides line up with TRBD1. Looked up from germline, CDR1 is MNHNS and CDR2 is SASEGT. This CDR3 comprises 13 residues. V was pared by 3 bases and J by 5 bases, with 2 bases of the junction left unmatched. CDR3 in amino acids: CASSDRGQYGYTF. The CDR3 DNA sequence: TGTGCCAGCAGTGACAGGGGGCAATATGGCTACACCTTC.

V and J are TRBV7-3 and TRBJ1-1; 7 bases line up with TRBD1. This CDR3 is 13 amino acids long. Germline trimming cut 5 bases from V and 4 bases from J; bases unmatched to any gene: 4. Germline V gene lookup returns CDR1 SGHTA and CDR2 FQGTGA. The CDR3 here is CASSPTGITEAFF. The CDR3 coding sequence is TGTGCCAGCAGCCCGACAGGGATCACTGAAGCTTTCTTT.

The V call is TRBV2, the J call TRBJ2-3, with 7 bases matching TRBD1. Trimming at V came to 6 bases and at J to 1 base, leaving 4 bases not matched to a gene. The CDR3 is 14 amino acids. In germline, CDR1 is SNHLY, CDR2 FYNNEI. The CDR3 DNA reads TGTGCCAGCAGAACACAGGGGCGCACAGATACGCAGTATTTT. This sequence encodes CASRTQGRTDTQYF.

The rearrangement uses TRBV2 and TRBJ1-3, with 7 bases identical to TRBD1. Germline CDR1 SNHLY, CDR2 FYNNEI. The CDR3 covers 17 residues. After removal of 4 bases from V and 0 bases from J, the junction contained 9 bases not matched to a gene. The CDR3 reads CASSVLRQGISGNTIYF. CDR3 sequence (DNA): TGTGCCAGCAGTGTACTTAGACAGGGTATCTCTGGAAACACCATATATTTT. Drawing the rest from reference TRBV2 and TRBJ1-3, the complete variable domain is EPEVTQTPSHQVTQMGQEVILRCVPISNHLYFYWYRQILGQKVEFLVSFYNNEISEKSEIFDDQFSVERPDGSNFTLKIRSTKLEDSAMYFCASSVLRQGISGNTIYFGEGSWLTVV.

The chain is built from TRBV5-1 and TRBJ1-1; 12 bases fit TRBD1. The CDR3 runs to 13 residues. Germline values: CDR1 SGHRS, CDR2 YFSETQ. V lost 3 bases and J lost 10; bases outside the gene matches: 4. CDR3 DNA sequence: TGCGCCAGCAGCTCCGGGACAGGGGGCTCAGCTTTCTTT. It yields the protein CASSSGTGGSAFF.

In its sample, this clone was seen a few times. This chain joins TRBV5-4 and TRBJ1-1, with D possibly matching TRBD1 (6 bases). CDR3 length equals 16 residues. CDR1 and CDR2 from the germline V gene are SGHNT and YYREEE (reference sequence). V gave up 2 bases and J gave up 6 bases, with 20 bases separating them. The CDR3 sequence is CASSFDRGGVQPEAFF. CDR3 coding DNA: TGTGCCAGCAGCTTTGACAGAGGGGGAGTTCAACCTGAAGCTTTCTTT.

The rearrangement uses TRBV7-9 and TRBJ1-6; no reliable D call. Deletions cut 0 bases from V and 9 bases from J, with 12 bases between. CDR3 length equals 15 residues. Per the germline V gene, CDR1 is SEHNR and CDR2 is FQNEAQ (reference sequence). The CDR3 spells CASSLARFDPSPLHF. The CDR3 DNA is TGTGCCAGCAGCTTAGCTCGGTTCGATCCTTCACCCCTCCACTTT.

J is TRBJ2-7 and V is TRBV4-1; 7 bases match TRBD1. CDR1 is MGHRA and CDR2 is YSYEKL in the germline V gene. The CDR3 runs to 16 residues. With V trimmed by 1 base and J by 3 bases, 9 bases remained unmatched. The CDR3 here is CASSQGRDRAFYEQYF. The CDR3 bases are TGCGCCAGCAGCCAAGGTAGGGACAGAGCGTTCTACGAGCAGTACTTC.

V usage is TRBV5-1 and J usage is TRBJ1-1; a weak D match, TRBD1 (5 bases). CDR3 length: 14 amino acids. Germline CDR1 reads SGHRS; CDR2 reads YFSETQ. Trimming pared 5 bases from V and 3 bases from J, leaving 14 bases between. The CDR3 loop is CASSGGRKDTEAFF. The CDR3 coding sequence is TGCGCCAGCAGTGGGGGGAGGAAGGACACTGAAGCTTTCTTT.

The V call is TRBV19, the J call TRBJ2-3; TRBD2 matches at 7 bases. V was pared by 3 bases and J by 0 bases, with 6 bases of the junction left unmatched. CDR1 and CDR2 from the germline V gene are LNHDA and SQIVND (reference sequence). There are 16 residues in the CDR3. Here the CDR3 reads CASSMGSGVSTDTQYF. Here the CDR3 DNA reads TGTGCCAGTAGTATGGGCAGCGGGGTTAGCACAGATACGCAGTATTTT.

The chain combines TRBV9 with TRBJ2-3; 8 bases are a match to TRBD1. After removal of 3 bases from V and 0 bases from J, the junction contained 6 bases not matched to a gene. The germline gives CDR1 SGDLS, CDR2 YYNGEE. The CDR3 runs to 16 residues. The CDR3 sequence: CASSGRQGTSTDTQYF. CDR3 bases: TGTGCCAGCAGCGGTCGACAGGGGACTAGCACAGATACGCAGTATTTT.

The rearrangement joins TRBV18 to TRBJ2-5; TRBD2 is a possible D gene (6 bases). Germline V lookup: CDR1 KGHSH, CDR2 LQKENI. Trimming took off 3 bases at V and 1 base at J, with 6 bases between the two ends. The CDR3 is made up of 13 amino acids. CDR3 coding DNA: TGTGCCAGCTCACCGGGACTCCAAGAGACCCAGTACTTC. It is translated as CASSPGLQETQYF.

The chain uses TRBV4-1 and TRBJ1-3, with TRBD1 as a possible D gene (5 bases). Germline CDR1 is MGHRA and CDR2 is YSYEKL. Deletions cut 1 base from V and 4 bases from J, with 11 bases between. The length of the CDR3 is 15 residues. CDR3 protein: CASSQVWGSGNTIYF. DNA for the CDR3: TGCGCCAGCAGCCAAGTTTGGGGCTCAGGAAACACCATATATTTT.

V usage is TRBV2 and J usage is TRBJ2-1, with TRBD1 matching over 7 bases. V shed 3 bases, J shed 4 bases, and the junction held 9 bases outside the gene matches. The CDR3 consists of 16 residues. Per germline, CDR1 SNHLY and CDR2 FYNNEI. The CDR3 DNA reads TGTGCCAGCAGTGATTTGGGGGACAGAAAATACAATGAGCAGTTCTTC. This gives the protein CASSDLGDRKYNEQFF.

For the CDR3, the DNA is TGCACCAGCAGCCAAGACGAAGTCAGGGGCTATGGCTACACCTTC. Translation gives CTSSQDEVRGYGYTF. The rearrangement links TRBV1 to TRBJ1-2; TRBD1 reflects the table's D call only, with no check against the DNA. TRBV1 is termed a pseudogene. This CDR3 contains 15 residues.

The chain couples TRBV19 to TRBJ1-5; TRBD1 aligns across 8 bases. This CDR3 contains 14 residues. V lost 5 bases to trimming and J lost 2 bases; unmatched junction nucleotides: 2. Germline V CDR1 and CDR2: LNHDA, SQIVND (reference sequence). The CDR3 sequence is CASSGQGRNQPQHF. DNA for the CDR3: TGTGCCAGTAGTGGACAGGGCCGCAATCAGCCCCAGCATTTT.

The chain couples TRBV4-1 to TRBJ2-1; D may be TRBD1 (6 bases). The CDR3 runs 13 residues. Between the trimmed V and J ends, which lost 2 bases and 10 bases, there was a span of 12 bases. Per the germline V gene, CDR1 is MGHRA and CDR2 is YSYEKL. The CDR3 coding sequence is TGCGCCAGCAGCCAATCAGTAAGGGGGGAGCAGTTCTTC. Encoded protein: CASSQSVRGEQFF.

V is TRBV5-1 and J is TRBJ1-1; 10 nucleotides align to TRBD1. This CDR3 contains 14 residues. Germline-derived CDR1 and CDR2 are SGHRS and YFSETQ. V dropped 3 bases and J dropped 7; count of bases not matched to a gene: 6. This CDR3 reads CASSSGTGEVEAFF. CDR3 in DNA: TGCGCCAGCAGCTCCGGGACAGGGGAGGTTGAAGCTTTCTTT.

As regards this clone: At one end, the junction sequence differs from germline, possibly due to a read error. This chain uses TRBV3-1 (or the pseudogene TRBV3-2) with TRBJ2-1; 7 bases line up with TRBD1. The CDR3 spans 14 residues. CDR1 and CDR2 (germline): LGHDT, YNNKEL (reference sequence). The CDR3 nucleotides are TGTGCCAGCACCCAATACAGGGGTTCCGATGAGCAGTTCTTC. This gives the protein CASTQYRGSDEQFF.